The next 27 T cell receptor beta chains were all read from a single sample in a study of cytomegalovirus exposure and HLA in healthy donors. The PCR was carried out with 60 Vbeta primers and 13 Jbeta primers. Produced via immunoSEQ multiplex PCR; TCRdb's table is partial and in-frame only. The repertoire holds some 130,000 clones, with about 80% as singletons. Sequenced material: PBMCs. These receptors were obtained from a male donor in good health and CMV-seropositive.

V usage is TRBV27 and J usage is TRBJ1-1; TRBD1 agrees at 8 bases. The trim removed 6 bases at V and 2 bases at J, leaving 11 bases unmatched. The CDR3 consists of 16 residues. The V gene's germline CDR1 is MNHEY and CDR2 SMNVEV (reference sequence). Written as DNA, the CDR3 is TGTGCCAGCAGGCCAGGACAGGGACGGGCTAACACTGAAGCTTTCTTT. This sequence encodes CASRPGQGRANTEAFF.

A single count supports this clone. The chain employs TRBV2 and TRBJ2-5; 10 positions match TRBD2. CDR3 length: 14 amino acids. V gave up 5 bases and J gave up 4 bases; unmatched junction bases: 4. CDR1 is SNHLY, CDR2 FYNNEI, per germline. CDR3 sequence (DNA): TGTGCCAGCAGTAGCGGGGGGGCAGGAGAGACCCAGTACTTC. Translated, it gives CASSSGGAGETQYF.

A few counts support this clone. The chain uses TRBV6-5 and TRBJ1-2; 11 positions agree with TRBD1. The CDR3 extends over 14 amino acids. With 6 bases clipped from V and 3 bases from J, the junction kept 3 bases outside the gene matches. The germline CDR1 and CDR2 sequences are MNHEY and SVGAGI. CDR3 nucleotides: TGTGCCAGCAGCTTGGACAGGGGGCACTATGGCTACACCTTC. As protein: CASSLDRGHYGYTF.

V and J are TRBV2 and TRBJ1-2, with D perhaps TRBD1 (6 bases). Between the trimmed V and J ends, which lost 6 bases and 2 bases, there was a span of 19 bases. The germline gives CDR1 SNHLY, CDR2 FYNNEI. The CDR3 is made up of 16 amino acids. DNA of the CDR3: TGTGCCAGCAGGGCGGTGGGACAAGGAGGAAACTATGGCTACACCTTC. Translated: CASRAVGQGGNYGYTF.

The CDR3 DNA reads as TGTGCCAGCAGTGACTTCACAGGGAATGAGCAGTTCTTC. Amino acid sequence: CASSDFTGNEQFF. The chain recombines TRBV6-4 with TRBJ2-1; D may be TRBD1 (6 bases). Germline values: CDR1 MRHNA, CDR2 SNTAGT. This CDR3 has 13 amino acids. V lost 1 base, J lost 7 bases, and 8 bases lay in between.

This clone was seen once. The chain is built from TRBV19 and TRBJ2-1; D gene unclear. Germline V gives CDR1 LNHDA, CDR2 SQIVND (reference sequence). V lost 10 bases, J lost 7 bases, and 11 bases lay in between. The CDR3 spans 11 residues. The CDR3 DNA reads TGTGCCACTGACATGGGTAATGAGCAGTTCTTC. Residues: CATDMGNEQFF.

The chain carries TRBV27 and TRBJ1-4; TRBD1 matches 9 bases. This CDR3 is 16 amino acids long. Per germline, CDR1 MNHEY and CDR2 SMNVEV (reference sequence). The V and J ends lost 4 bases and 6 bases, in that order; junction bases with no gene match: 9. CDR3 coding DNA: TGTGCCAGCAGTTCTCGCCCGGGACAGGGTCATGAAAAACTGTTTTTT. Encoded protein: CASSSRPGQGHEKLFF.

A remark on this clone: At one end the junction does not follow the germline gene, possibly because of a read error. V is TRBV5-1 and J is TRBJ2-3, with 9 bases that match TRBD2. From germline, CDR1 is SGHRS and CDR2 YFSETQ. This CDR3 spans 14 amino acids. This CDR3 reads CASSTGTSKDTQYF. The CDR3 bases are TGCGCCAGCAGTACCGGGACTAGCAAAGATACGCAGTATTTT.

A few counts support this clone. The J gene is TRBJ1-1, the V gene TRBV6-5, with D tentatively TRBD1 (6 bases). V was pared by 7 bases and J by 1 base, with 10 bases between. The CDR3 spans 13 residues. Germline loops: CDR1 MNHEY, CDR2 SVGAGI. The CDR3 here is CASNRVRNTEAFF. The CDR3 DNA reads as TGTGCCAGCAACAGGGTCCGGAACACTGAAGCTTTCTTT.

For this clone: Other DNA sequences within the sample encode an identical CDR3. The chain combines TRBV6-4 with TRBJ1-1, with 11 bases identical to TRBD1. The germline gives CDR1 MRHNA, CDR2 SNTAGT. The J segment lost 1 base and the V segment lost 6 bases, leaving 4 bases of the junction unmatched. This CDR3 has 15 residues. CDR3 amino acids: CASSDGTGGNTEAFF. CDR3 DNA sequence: TGTGCCAGCAGCGATGGGACAGGGGGGAACACTGAAGCTTTCTTT.

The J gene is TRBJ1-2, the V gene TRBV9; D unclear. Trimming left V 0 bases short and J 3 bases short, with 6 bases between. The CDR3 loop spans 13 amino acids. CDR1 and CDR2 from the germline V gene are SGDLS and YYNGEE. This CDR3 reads CASSVGTDYGYTF. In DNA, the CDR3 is TGTGCCAGCAGCGTAGGAACAGACTATGGCTACACCTTC.

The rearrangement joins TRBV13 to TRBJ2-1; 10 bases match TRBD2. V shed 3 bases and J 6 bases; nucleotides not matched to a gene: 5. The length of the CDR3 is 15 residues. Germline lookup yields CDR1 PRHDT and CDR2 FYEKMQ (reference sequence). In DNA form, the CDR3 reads TGTGCCAGCAGCTTTCTTGTAGCGGGAGGCAATGAGCAGTTCTTC. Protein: CASSFLVAGGNEQFF.

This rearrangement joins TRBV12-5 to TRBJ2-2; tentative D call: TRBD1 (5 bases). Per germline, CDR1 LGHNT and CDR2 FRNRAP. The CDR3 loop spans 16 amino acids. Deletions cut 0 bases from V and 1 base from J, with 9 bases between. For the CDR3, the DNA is TGTGCTAGTGGTTTGGTACTGGACAAGAACACCGGGGAGCTGTTTTTT. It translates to CASGLVLDKNTGELFF.

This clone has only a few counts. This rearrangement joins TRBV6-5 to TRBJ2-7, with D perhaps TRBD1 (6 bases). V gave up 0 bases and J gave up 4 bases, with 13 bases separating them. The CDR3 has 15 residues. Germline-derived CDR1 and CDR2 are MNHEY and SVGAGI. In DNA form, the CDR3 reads TGTGCCAGCAGTTACTCGTCCGGGACACTTTACGAGCAGTACTTC. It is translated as CASSYSSGTLYEQYF.

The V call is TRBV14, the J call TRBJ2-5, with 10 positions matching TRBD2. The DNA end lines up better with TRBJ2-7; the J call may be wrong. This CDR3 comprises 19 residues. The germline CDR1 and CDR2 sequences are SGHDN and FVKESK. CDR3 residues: CASSLGAGGLDPQLYEQYF. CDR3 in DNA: TGTGCCAGCAGCCTCGGAGCGGGAGGGCTTGACCCCCAACTCTACGAGCAGTACTTC.

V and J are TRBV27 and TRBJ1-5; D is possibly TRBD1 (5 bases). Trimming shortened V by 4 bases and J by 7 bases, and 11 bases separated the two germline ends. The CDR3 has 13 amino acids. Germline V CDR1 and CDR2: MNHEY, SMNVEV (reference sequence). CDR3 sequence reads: CASSSFGGQPQHF. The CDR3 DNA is TGTGCCAGCAGTTCCTTCGGGGGACAGCCCCAGCATTTT.

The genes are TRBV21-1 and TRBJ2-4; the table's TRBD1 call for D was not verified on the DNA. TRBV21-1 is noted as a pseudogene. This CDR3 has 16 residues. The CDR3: CARAIGGQGSHSLGYF. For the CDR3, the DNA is TGTGCCAGAGCTATTGGGGGACAGGGATCTCATAGCCTGGGGTACTTC.

CDR3 in DNA: TGTGCCAGCAGCTCCGGGACTAGCGGTGCAGATACGCAGTATTTT. Amino acid sequence: CASSSGTSGADTQYF. This chain connects TRBV11-1 to TRBJ2-3; 11 bases are shared with TRBD2. V was clipped by 4 bases and J by 4 bases; unmatched bases: 4. The CDR3 consists of 15 residues. Germline assignment: CDR1 SGHAT and CDR2 FQDESV (reference sequence).

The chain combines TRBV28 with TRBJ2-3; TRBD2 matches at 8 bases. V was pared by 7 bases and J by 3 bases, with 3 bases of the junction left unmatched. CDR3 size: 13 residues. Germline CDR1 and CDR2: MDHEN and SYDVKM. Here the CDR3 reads CASISGVTDTQYF. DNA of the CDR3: TGTGCCAGCATTAGCGGGGTTACAGATACGCAGTATTTT. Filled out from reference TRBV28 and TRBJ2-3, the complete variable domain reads DVKVTQSSRYLVKRTGEKVFLECVQDMDHENMFWYRQDPGLGLRLIYFSYDVKMKEKGDIPEGYSVSREKKERFSLILESASTNQTSMYLCASISGVTDTQYFGPGTRLTVL.

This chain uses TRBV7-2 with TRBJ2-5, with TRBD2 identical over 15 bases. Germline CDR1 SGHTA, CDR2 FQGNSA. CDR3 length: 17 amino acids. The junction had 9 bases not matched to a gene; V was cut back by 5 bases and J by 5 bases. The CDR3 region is CASSPPGLAGGRETQYF. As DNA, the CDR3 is TGTGCCAGCAGCCCACCGGGACTAGCGGGGGGTAGGGAGACCCAGTACTTC.

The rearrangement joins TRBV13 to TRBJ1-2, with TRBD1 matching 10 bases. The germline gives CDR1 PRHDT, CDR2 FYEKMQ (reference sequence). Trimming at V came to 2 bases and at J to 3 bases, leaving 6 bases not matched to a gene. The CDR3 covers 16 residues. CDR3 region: CASSLMNGQGDYGYTF. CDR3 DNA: TGTGCCAGCAGCTTAATGAATGGACAGGGGGACTATGGCTACACCTTC.

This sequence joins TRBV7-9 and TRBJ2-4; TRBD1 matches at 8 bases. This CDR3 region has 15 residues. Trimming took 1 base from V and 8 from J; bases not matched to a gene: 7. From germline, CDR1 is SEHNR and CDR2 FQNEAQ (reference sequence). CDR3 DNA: TGTGCCAGCAGCTTAGATCTTGTACAGGGGGACATTCAGTACTTC. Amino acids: CASSLDLVQGDIQYF.

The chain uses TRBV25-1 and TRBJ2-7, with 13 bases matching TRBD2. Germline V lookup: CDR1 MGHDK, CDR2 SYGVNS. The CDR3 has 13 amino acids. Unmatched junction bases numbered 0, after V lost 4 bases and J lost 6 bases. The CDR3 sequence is CASSGLAGGEQYF. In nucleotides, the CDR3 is TGTGCCAGCAGTGGACTAGCGGGAGGCGAGCAGTACTTC.

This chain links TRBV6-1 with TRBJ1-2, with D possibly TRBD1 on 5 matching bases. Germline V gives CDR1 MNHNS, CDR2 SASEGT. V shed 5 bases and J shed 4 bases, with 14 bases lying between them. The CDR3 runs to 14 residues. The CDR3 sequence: CASSREEGLYGYTF. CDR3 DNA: TGTGCCAGCAGTCGGGAAGAGGGACTCTATGGCTACACCTTC.

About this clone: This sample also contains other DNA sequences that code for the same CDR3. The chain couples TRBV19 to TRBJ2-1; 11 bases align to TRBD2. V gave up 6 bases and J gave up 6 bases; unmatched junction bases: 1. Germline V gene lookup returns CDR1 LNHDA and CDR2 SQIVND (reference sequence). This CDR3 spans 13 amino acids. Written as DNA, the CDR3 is TGTGCCAGTAGCCTAGCGGGAGGCAATGAGCAGTTCTTC. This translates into CASSLAGGNEQFF. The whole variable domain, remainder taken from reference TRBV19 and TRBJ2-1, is DGGITQSPKYLFRKEGQNVTLSCEQNLNHDAMYWYRQDPGQGLRLIYYSQIVNDFQKGDIAEGYSVSREKKESFPLTVTSAQKNPTAFYLCASSLAGGNEQFFGPGTRLTVL.

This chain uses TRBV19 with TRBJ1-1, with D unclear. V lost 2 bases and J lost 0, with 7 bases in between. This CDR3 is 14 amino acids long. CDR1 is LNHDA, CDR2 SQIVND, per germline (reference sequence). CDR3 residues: CASSIQKLNTEAFF. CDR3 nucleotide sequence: TGTGCCAGTAGTATACAGAAATTGAACACTGAAGCTTTCTTT. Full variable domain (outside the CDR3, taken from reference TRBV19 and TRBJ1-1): DGGITQSPKYLFRKEGQNVTLSCEQNLNHDAMYWYRQDPGQGLRLIYYSQIVNDFQKGDIAEGYSVSREKKESFPLTVTSAQKNPTAFYLCASSIQKLNTEAFFGQGTRLTVV.

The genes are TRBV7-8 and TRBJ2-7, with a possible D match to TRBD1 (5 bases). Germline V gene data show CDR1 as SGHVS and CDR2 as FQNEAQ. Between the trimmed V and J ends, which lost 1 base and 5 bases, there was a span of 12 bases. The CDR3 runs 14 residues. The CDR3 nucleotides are TGTGCCAGCAGCTTAGTTAGGGGTTCTCACGAGCAGTACTTC. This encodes CASSLVRGSHEQYF.